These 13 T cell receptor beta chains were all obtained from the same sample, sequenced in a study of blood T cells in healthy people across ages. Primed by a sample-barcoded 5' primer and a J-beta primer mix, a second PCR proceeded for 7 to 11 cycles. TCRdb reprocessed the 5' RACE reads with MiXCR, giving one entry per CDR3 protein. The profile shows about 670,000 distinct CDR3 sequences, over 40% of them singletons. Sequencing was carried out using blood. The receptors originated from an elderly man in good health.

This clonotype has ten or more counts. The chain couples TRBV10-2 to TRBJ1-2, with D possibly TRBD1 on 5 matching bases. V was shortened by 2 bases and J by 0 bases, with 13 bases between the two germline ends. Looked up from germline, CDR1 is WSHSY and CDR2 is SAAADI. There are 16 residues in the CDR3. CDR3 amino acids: CASSEAGTDANYGYTF. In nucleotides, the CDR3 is TGCGCCAGCAGTGAGGCGGGGACGGATGCTAACTATGGCTACACCTTC.

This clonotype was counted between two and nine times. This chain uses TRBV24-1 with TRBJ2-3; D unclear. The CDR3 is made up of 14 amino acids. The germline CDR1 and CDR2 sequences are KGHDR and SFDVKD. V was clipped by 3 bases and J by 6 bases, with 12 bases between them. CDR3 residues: CATSDPFPGDTQYF. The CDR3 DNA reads TGTGCCACCAGTGATCCGTTCCCCGGCGATACGCAGTATTTT.

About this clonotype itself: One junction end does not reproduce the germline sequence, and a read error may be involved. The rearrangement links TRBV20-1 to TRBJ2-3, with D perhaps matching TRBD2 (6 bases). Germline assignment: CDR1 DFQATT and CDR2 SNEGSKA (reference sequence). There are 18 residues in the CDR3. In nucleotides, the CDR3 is TGCGGTGCTAGATCCCCCCCCTCGGGGGAGGTAGGGAGAGATACGCAGTATTTT. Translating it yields CGARSPPSGEVGRDTQYF.

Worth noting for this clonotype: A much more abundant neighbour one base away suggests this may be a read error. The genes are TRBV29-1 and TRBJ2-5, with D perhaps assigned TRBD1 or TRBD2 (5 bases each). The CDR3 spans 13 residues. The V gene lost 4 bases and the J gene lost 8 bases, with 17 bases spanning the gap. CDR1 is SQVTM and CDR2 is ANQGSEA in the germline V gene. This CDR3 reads CSVAGTGLFTQYF. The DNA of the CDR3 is TGCAGCGTTGCGGGAACAGGCTTATTTACCCAGTACTTC.

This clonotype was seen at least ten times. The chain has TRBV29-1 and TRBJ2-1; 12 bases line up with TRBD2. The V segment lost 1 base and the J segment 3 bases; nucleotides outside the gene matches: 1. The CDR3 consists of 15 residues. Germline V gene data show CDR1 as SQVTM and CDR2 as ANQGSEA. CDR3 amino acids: CSVEGGLAGYNEQFF. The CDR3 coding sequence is TGCAGCGTTGAAGGGGGACTAGCGGGCTACAATGAGCAGTTCTTC.

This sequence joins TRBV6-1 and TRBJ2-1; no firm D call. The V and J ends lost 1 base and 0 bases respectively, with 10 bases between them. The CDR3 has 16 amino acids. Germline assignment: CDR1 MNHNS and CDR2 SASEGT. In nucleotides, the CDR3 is TGTGCCAGCAGTGAAGTAGCCGGAAGCTCCTACAATGAGCAGTTCTTC. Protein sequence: CASSEVAGSSYNEQFF.

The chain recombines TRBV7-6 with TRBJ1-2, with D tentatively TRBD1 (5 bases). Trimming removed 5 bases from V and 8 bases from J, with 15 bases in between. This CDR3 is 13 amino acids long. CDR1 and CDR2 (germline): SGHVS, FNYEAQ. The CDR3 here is CASSPGPGDGYTF. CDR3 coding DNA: TGTGCCAGCAGCCCGGGACCAGGTGACGGCTACACCTTC.

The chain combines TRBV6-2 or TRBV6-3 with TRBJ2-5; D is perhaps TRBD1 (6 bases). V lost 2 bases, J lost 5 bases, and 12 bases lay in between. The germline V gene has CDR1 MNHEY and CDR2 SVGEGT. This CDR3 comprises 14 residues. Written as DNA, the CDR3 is TGTGCCAGCAGTTACGACAGGCCTCTGGAGACCCAGTACTTC. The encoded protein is CASSYDRPLETQYF.

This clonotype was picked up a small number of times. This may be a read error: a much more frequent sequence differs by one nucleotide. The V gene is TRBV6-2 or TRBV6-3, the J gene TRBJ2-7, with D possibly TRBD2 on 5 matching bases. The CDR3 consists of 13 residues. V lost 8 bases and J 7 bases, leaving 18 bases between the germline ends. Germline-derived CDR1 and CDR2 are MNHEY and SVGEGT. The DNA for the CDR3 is TGTGCCAGCGAGGACTCTTCGGGGAATGAGCAGTACTTC. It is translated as CASEDSSGNEQYF.

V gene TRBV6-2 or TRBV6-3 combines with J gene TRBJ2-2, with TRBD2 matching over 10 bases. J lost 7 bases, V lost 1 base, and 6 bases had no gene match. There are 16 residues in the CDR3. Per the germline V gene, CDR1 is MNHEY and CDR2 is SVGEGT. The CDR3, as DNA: TGTGCCAGCAGTTACTTCGCTAGCGGGAGTAACGGGGAGCTGTTTTTT. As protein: CASSYFASGSNGELFF.

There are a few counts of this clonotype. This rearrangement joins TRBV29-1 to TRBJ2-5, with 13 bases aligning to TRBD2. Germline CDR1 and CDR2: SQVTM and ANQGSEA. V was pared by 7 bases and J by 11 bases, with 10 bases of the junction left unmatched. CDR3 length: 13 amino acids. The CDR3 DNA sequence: TGCAGCGCCGGGACTAGCGGGAAGAATGAGCAGTACTTC. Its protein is CSAGTSGKNEQYF. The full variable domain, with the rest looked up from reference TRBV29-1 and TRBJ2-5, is SAVISQKPSRDICQRGTSLTIQCQVDSQVTMMFWYRQQPGQSLTLIATANQGSEATYESGFVIDKFPISRPNLTFSTLTVSNMSPEDSSIYLCSAGTSGKNEQYFGPGTRLLVL.

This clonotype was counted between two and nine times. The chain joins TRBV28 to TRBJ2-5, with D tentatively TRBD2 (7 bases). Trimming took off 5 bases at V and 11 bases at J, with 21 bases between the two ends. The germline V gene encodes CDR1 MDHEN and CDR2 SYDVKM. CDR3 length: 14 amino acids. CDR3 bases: TGTGCCAGCAGTGGGGAGGGGGTGAGTGGTGAGCAGTACTTC. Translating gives CASSGEGVSGEQYF.

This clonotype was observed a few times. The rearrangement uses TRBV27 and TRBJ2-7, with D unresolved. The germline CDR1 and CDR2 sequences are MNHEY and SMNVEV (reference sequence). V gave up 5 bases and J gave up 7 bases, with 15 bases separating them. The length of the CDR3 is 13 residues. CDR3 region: CASSNRLVGEQYF. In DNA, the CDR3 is TGTGCCAGCAGTAACCGTTTGGTTGGGGAGCAGTACTTC.